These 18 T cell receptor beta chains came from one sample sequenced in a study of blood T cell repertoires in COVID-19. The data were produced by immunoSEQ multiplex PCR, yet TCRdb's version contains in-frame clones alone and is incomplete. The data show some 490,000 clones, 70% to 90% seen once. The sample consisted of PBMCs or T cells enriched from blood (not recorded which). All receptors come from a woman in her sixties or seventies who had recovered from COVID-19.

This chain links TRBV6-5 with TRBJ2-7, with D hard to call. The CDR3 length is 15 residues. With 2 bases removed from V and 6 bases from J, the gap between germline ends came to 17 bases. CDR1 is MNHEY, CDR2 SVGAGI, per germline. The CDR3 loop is CASSYTRSGLGEQYF. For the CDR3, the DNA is TGTGCCAGCAGTTACACGAGGTCGGGTCTCGGCGAGCAGTACTTC.

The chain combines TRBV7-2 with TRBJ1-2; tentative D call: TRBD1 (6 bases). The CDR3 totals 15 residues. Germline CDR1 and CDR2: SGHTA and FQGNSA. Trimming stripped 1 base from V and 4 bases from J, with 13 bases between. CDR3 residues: CASSLGAGEIYGYTF. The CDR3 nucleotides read TGTGCCAGCAGCTTAGGGGCAGGGGAGATCTATGGCTACACCTTC.

In DNA form, the CDR3 reads TGTGCCAGCAGTTCCGACAGGGAGCCCGCCTACGAGCAGTACTTC. This codes for CASSSDREPAYEQYF. The chain links TRBV6-6 to TRBJ2-7; 7 bases align to TRBD1. The CDR3 is made up of 15 amino acids. V was pared by 4 bases and J by 2 bases, with 8 bases of the junction left unmatched. CDR1 and CDR2 from the germline V gene are MNHNY and SVGAGI (reference sequence).

CDR3 in DNA: TGTGCCAGCAGTCCCATAGACAGGGGGGAAGCTTTCTTT. It is translated as CASSPIDRGEAFF. The chain joins TRBV6-6 to TRBJ1-1; 9 bases match TRBD1. After removal of 5 bases from V and 8 bases from J, the junction contained 6 bases not matched to a gene. The CDR3 spans 13 residues. CDR1 is MNHNY, CDR2 SVGAGI, per germline (reference sequence).

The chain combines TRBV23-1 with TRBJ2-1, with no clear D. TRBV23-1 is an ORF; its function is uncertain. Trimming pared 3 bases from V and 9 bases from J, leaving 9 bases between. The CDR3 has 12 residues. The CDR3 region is CASSHRIGEQFF. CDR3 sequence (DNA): TGCGCCAGCAGTCACAGGATCGGTGAGCAGTTCTTC.

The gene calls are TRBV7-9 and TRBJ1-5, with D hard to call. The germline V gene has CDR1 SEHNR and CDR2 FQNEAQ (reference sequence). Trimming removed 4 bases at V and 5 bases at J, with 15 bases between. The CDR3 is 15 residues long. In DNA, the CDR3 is TGTGCCAGCAGCTCGAGCGCAGGACTCGATCAGCCCCAGCATTTT. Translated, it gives CASSSSAGLDQPQHF.

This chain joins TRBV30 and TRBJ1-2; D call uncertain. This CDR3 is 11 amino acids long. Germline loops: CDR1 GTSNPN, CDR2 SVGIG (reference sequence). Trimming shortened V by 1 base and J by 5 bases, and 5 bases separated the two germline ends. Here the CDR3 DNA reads TGTGCCTGGAGTGGGAGATATGGCTACACCTTC. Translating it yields CAWSGRYGYTF.

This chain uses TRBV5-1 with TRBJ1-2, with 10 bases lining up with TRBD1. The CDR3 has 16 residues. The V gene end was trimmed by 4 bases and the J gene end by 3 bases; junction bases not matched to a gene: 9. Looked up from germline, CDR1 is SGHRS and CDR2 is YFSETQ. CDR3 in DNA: TGCGCCAGCAGCCTGGGCCTCGGACAGGGGGACTATGGCTACACCTTC. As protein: CASSLGLGQGDYGYTF.

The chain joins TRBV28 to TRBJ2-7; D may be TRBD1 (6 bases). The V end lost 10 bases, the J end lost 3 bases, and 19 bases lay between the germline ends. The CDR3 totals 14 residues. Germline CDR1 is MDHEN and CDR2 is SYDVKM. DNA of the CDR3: TGTGCCACATTTCAACAGGGTATCGACTACGAGCAGTACTTC. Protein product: CATFQQGIDYEQYF. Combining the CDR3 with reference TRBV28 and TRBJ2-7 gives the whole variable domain DVKVTQSSRYLVKRTGEKVFLECVQDMDHENMFWYRQDPGLGLRLIYFSYDVKMKEKGDIPEGYSVSREKKERFSLILESASTNQTSMYLCATFQQGIDYEQYFGPGTRLTVT.

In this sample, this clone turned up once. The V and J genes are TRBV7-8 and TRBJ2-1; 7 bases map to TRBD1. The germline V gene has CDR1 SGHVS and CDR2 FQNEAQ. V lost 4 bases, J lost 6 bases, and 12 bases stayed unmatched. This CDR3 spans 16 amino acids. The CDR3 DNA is TGTGCCAGCAGCTCCTACAGGGGTGAAATCCCCAATGAGCAGTTCTTC. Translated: CASSSYRGEIPNEQFF.

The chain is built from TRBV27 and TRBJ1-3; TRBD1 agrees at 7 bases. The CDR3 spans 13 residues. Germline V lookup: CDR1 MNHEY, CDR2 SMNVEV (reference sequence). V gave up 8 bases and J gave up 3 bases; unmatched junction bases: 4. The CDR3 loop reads CASADRVGNTIYF. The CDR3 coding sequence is TGTGCCAGCGCCGACAGGGTTGGAAACACCATATATTTT.

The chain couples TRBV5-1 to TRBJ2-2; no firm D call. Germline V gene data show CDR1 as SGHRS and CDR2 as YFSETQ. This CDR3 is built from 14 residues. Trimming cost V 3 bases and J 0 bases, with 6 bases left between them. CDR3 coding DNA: TGCGCCAGCAGCTATGAGACGAACACCGGGGAGCTGTTTTTT. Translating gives CASSYETNTGELFF.

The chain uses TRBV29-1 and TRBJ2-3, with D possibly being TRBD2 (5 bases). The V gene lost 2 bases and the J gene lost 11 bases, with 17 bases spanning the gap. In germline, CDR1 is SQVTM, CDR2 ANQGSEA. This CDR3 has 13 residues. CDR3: CSVETYTKLEQYF. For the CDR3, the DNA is TGCAGCGTTGAAACCTACACGAAACTAGAGCAGTATTTT.

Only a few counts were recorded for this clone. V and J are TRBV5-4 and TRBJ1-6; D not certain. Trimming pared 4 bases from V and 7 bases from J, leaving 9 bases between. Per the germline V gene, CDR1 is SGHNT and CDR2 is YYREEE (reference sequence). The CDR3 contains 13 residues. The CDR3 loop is CASSHPGNSPLHF. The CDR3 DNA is TGTGCCAGCAGCCACCCAGGCAATTCACCCCTCCACTTT.

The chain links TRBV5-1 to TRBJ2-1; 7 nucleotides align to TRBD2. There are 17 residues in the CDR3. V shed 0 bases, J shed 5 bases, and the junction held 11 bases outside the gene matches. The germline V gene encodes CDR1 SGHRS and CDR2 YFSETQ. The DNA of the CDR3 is TGCGCCAGCAGCTTGGCGTTGACTAGCCGGGGCGACAATGAGCAGTTCTTC. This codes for CASSLALTSRGDNEQFF.

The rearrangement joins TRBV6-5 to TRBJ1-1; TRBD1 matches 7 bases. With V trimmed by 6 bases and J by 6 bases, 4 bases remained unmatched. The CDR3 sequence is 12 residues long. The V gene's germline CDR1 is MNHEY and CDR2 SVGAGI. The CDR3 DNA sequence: TGTGCCAGCAGGTCCACAGGGGCTGAAGCTTTCTTT. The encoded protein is CASRSTGAEAFF.

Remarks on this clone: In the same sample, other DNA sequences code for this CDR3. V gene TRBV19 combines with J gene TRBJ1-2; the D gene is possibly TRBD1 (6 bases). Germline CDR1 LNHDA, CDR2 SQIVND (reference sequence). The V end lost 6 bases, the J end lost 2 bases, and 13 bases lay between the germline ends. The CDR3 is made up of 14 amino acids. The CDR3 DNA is TGTGCCAGTAGCTCCTTACAGGGAAACTATGGCTACACCTTC. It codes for CASSSLQGNYGYTF. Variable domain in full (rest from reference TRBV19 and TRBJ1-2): DGGITQSPKYLFRKEGQNVTLSCEQNLNHDAMYWYRQDPGQGLRLIYYSQIVNDFQKGDIAEGYSVSREKKESFPLTVTSAQKNPTAFYLCASSSLQGNYGYTFGSGTRLTVV.

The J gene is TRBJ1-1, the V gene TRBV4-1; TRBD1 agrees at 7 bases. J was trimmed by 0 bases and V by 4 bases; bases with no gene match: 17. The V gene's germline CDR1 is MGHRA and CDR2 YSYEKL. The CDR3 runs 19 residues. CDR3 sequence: CASSLQLTGRRGMNTEAFF. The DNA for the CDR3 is TGCGCCAGCAGCCTACAGCTGACAGGGCGGCGAGGTATGAACACTGAAGCTTTCTTT.